One sample yielded the 29 T cell receptor beta chains listed below, sequenced in a study of shared clonotypes between healthy human individuals. Assay used: immunoSEQ multiplex PCR; TCRdb lists only in-frame clones, some missing. The sample lists hundreds of thousands of clones; under 80% were seen once. The sequenced material came from memory CD4+ T cells sorted from blood. Subset of the sample: CD45RA-negative fraction. All receptors derive from a woman under 40 in good health.

The chain joins TRBV5-1 to TRBJ2-7; D call uncertain. Germline lookup yields CDR1 SGHRS and CDR2 YFSETQ. The CDR3 is 12 amino acids. Trimming cost V 4 bases and J 4 bases, with 9 bases left between them. The CDR3 sequence is CASSPVGYEQYF. In DNA, the CDR3 is TGCGCCAGCAGCCCCGTCGGGTACGAGCAGTACTTC.

The gene calls are TRBV6-6 and TRBJ1-1; maybe TRBD1 (5 bases). V shed 6 bases and J shed 4 bases, with 15 bases lying between them. There are 14 residues in the CDR3. Germline V CDR1 and CDR2: MNHNY, SVGAGI (reference sequence). The CDR3 reads CASRPIQGPTEAFF. The CDR3 coding sequence is TGTGCCAGCAGACCAATTCAGGGACCCACTGAAGCTTTCTTT.

This chain connects TRBV6-5 to TRBJ2-4; tentatively, D is TRBD2 (5 bases). Trimming stripped 5 bases from V and 4 bases from J, with 9 bases between. The CDR3 totals 13 residues. CDR1 is MNHEY and CDR2 is SVGAGI in the germline V gene. Here the CDR3 reads CASSAPGKNIQYF. DNA of the CDR3: TGTGCCAGCAGTGCTCCGGGGAAAAACATTCAGTACTTC.

The sample holds one count of this clone. The chain carries TRBV28 and TRBJ1-2, with D perhaps TRBD1 (6 bases). Trimming removed 5 bases at V and 3 bases at J, with 16 bases between. Germline V gene lookup returns CDR1 MDHEN and CDR2 SYDVKM. CDR3 length: 15 residues. The CDR3 here is CASSGSGEGDYGYTF. The CDR3 DNA follows: TGTGCCAGCAGTGGCTCAGGGGAAGGGGACTATGGCTACACCTTC.

The chain links TRBV7-3 to TRBJ2-3; 9 bases map to TRBD2. The CDR3 runs to 15 residues. Germline lookup yields CDR1 SGHTA and CDR2 FQGTGA. V dropped 6 bases and J dropped 5; count of bases not matched to a gene: 9. The CDR3 spells CASRPTGLAGDTQYF. The CDR3 nucleotides read TGTGCCAGCAGACCAACGGGACTAGCTGGAGATACGCAGTATTTT.

The chain combines TRBV28 with TRBJ2-7, with D uncertain. Germline loops: CDR1 MDHEN, CDR2 SYDVKM. The CDR3 consists of 14 residues. With 1 base removed from V and 6 bases from J, the gap between germline ends came to 13 bases. CDR3 DNA: TGTGCCAGCAGTTTATCCCCCTTGAACGGCGAGCAGTACTTC. Translating it yields CASSLSPLNGEQYF.

The V and J genes are TRBV5-1 and TRBJ2-7; 7 nucleotides agree with TRBD1. The CDR3 is made up of 16 amino acids. V trimming: 0 bases; J trimming: 5 bases; junction bases outside the gene matches: 11. The germline gives CDR1 SGHRS, CDR2 YFSETQ. The CDR3 is CASSLGSGQSFNEQYF. The CDR3 bases are TGCGCCAGCAGCTTGGGGTCGGGACAGTCGTTTAACGAGCAGTACTTC.

Comments on this clone: A read error is possible here, since a much larger clone lies one base away. The sample has other DNA sequences that encode this CDR3 too. The chain recombines TRBV5-1 with TRBJ2-1; 7 bases align to TRBD2. After removal of 2 bases from V and 0 bases from J, the junction contained 2 bases not matched to a gene. Per the germline V gene, CDR1 is SGHRS and CDR2 is YFSETQ. This CDR3 contains 15 residues. CDR3 loop: CASSFASGSYNEQFF. The CDR3 DNA reads as TGCGCCAGCAGCTTCGCTAGCGGCTCCTACAATGAGCAGTTCTTC.

The chain employs TRBV6-4 and TRBJ2-3, with 8 nucleotides matching TRBD2. The CDR3 has 15 amino acids. Losses at the gene ends were 3 bases for V and 3 bases for J; bases not matched to a gene: 5. CDR1 and CDR2 from the germline V gene are MRHNA and SNTAGT. DNA for the CDR3: TGTGCCAGCAGTGAGTCACTAGCGGAGACAGATACGCAGTATTTT. Encoded protein: CASSESLAETDTQYF.

The gene calls are TRBV4-1 and TRBJ1-2; D ambiguous. The CDR3 totals 14 residues. Trimming took 0 bases from V and 4 from J, leaving 9 bases between them. Germline V lookup: CDR1 MGHRA, CDR2 YSYEKL. The CDR3 DNA is TGCGCCAGCAGCCAAGATCGGAGGACCTATGGCTACACCTTC. Translation: CASSQDRRTYGYTF.

This clone was seen more than once but under ten times. This chain links TRBV27 with TRBJ2-1, with a weak D call TRBD1 (5 bases). Trimming shortened V by 5 bases and J by 0 bases, and 17 bases separated the two germline ends. The germline V gene has CDR1 MNHEY and CDR2 SMNVEV (reference sequence). CDR3 size: 17 residues. CDR3 sequence reads: CASSPYGAVSSYNEQFF. In DNA, the CDR3 is TGTGCCAGCAGTCCCTATGGGGCGGTGAGCTCCTACAATGAGCAGTTCTTC.

The chain couples TRBV28 to TRBJ2-7; tentatively, D is TRBD2 (7 bases). The V end was cut by 8 bases, the J end by 4 bases, with 21 bases between. In germline, CDR1 is MDHEN, CDR2 SYDVKM. The CDR3 runs to 15 residues. The CDR3 sequence: CASLPGGLQGYEQYF. As DNA, the CDR3 is TGTGCCAGCCTCCCGGGGGGACTTCAGGGGTACGAGCAGTACTTC.

J is TRBJ2-3 and V is TRBV5-1; D might be TRBD2 (6 bases). The germline CDR1 and CDR2 sequences are SGHRS and YFSETQ. The CDR3 has 14 amino acids. Trimming removed 2 bases from V and 2 bases from J, with 9 bases in between. CDR3 loop: CASSFAGHTDTQYF. The CDR3 coding sequence is TGCGCCAGCAGCTTTGCGGGGCACACAGATACGCAGTATTTT.

The chain links TRBV29-1 to TRBJ2-2, with D perhaps matching TRBD1 (6 bases). V lost 4 bases and J lost 5, with 14 bases in between. Germline loops: CDR1 SQVTM, CDR2 ANQGSEA. This CDR3 is 14 amino acids long. The DNA for the CDR3 is TGCAGCGTTGGGCAGCCAACAGGGACCGGGGAGCTGTTTTTT. Its protein product is CSVGQPTGTGELFF.

The rearrangement uses TRBV11-2 and TRBJ2-5; no definite D call. Trimming removed 2 bases from V and 7 bases from J, with 5 bases in between. Germline values: CDR1 SGHAT, CDR2 FQNNGV. The CDR3 covers 11 residues. This CDR3 reads CASSLLATQYF. CDR3 coding DNA: TGTGCCAGCAGCTTATTGGCGACCCAGTACTTC.

This clone was seen only once. J is TRBJ2-5 and V is TRBV4-2; TRBD1 is a possible D gene (5 bases). The end of the DNA aligns better with TRBJ2-7, so the J call may be wrong. The germline V gene has CDR1 LGHNA and CDR2 YNFKEQ. The CDR3 contains 14 residues. In DNA, the CDR3 is TGTGCCAGCAGCCAAGTAGGGGCAGCCTACGAGCAGTACTTC. It yields the protein CASSQVGAAYEQYF.

This clone is a singleton in its sample. This sequence joins TRBV7-9 and TRBJ2-2; a weak D match, TRBD2 (5 bases). Between the trimmed V and J ends, which lost 3 bases and 4 bases, there was a span of 12 bases. The CDR3 loop spans 15 amino acids. Germline V gene lookup returns CDR1 SEHNR and CDR2 FQNEAQ (reference sequence). The CDR3: CASSFGATITGELFF. In DNA form, the CDR3 reads TGTGCCAGCAGCTTTGGAGCGACTATCACCGGGGAGCTGTTTTTT.

This clone was observed a few times. J is TRBJ2-1 and V is TRBV19; D is perhaps TRBD2 (5 bases). The CDR3 extends over 16 amino acids. Between the trimmed V and J ends, which lost 5 bases and 0 bases, there was a span of 14 bases. Germline CDR1 reads LNHDA; CDR2 reads SQIVND (reference sequence). CDR3 DNA sequence: TGTGCCAGTAGTTCCGATAGCGTGCTCTCCTACAATGAGCAGTTCTTC. It yields the protein CASSSDSVLSYNEQFF. Full variable domain (outside the CDR3, taken from reference TRBV19 and TRBJ2-1): DGGITQSPKYLFRKEGQNVTLSCEQNLNHDAMYWYRQDPGQGLRLIYYSQIVNDFQKGDIAEGYSVSREKKESFPLTVTSAQKNPTAFYLCASSSDSVLSYNEQFFGPGTRLTVL.

To note about this clone: This specimen includes other DNA sequences encoding the same CDR3. The genes are TRBV29-1 and TRBJ1-5, with D possibly TRBD1 on 5 matching bases. The CDR3 is made up of 12 amino acids. V lost 7 bases, J lost 3 bases, and 10 bases lay in between. Germline V gene data show CDR1 as SQVTM and CDR2 as ANQGSEA. DNA for the CDR3: TGCAGCGCTGGGACTGACAATCAGCCCCAGCATTTT. The encoded protein is CSAGTDNQPQHF.

The chain uses TRBV7-2 and TRBJ2-5; 8 nucleotides agree with TRBD2. The CDR3 contains 15 residues. The germline V gene encodes CDR1 SGHTA and CDR2 FQGNSA. J gave up 5 bases and V 1 base, and 6 bases lay outside the gene matches. The chain's CDR3 is CASSLVALAVETQYF. The CDR3 DNA sequence: TGTGCCAGCAGCTTAGTAGCACTAGCGGTGGAGACCCAGTACTTC.

The J gene is TRBJ2-7, the V gene TRBV5-1, with a tentative D call TRBD2 (6 bases). CDR3 length: 18 amino acids. Germline V gives CDR1 SGHRS, CDR2 YFSETQ. Deletions cut 4 bases from V and 1 base from J, with 24 bases between. The CDR3 loop reads CASSARGLQEGFSYEQYF. As DNA, the CDR3 is TGCGCCAGCAGCGCCCGAGGGCTCCAGGAGGGATTTTCCTACGAGCAGTACTTC.

The V and J genes are TRBV5-8 and TRBJ1-5; D call uncertain. Germline V gene data show CDR1 as SGHTS and CDR2 as YDEGEE. With 3 bases removed from V and 4 bases from J, the gap between germline ends came to 5 bases. This CDR3 spans 12 amino acids. CDR3 residues: CASSYGNQPQHF. The CDR3 DNA reads TGTGCCAGCAGCTATGGGAATCAGCCCCAGCATTTT.

The chain has TRBV9 and TRBJ2-6; TRBD2 might be the D (7 bases). CDR1 and CDR2 from the germline V gene are SGDLS and YYNGEE. CDR3 length: 20 residues. The V end was cut by 3 bases, the J end by 3 bases, with 25 bases between. The CDR3 DNA follows: TGTGCCAGCAGCGCCCCCCTGGGCGGGGGCGCGACGAGTGGGGCCAACGTCCTGACTTTC. As protein: CASSAPLGGGATSGANVLTF.

This clone was seen a handful of times. The rearrangement joins TRBV28 to TRBJ2-2; D is ambiguous. The V end was cut by 11 bases, the J end by 1 base, with 14 bases between. The germline gives CDR1 MDHEN, CDR2 SYDVKM. The CDR3 is 14 residues long. CDR3 bases: TGTGCCTCTCTCGGCACATTGAACACCGGGGAGCTGTTTTTT. Protein: CASLGTLNTGELFF.

For this clone: The sample holds other DNA sequences that translate to the same CDR3. The chain joins TRBV5-1 to TRBJ1-3; unclear D gene. This CDR3 has 15 residues. The V gene's germline CDR1 is SGHRS and CDR2 YFSETQ. V lost 0 bases to trimming and J lost 4 bases, with 11 bases between them. The CDR3 here is CASSLDSDSGNTIYF. The CDR3 nucleotides are TGCGCCAGCAGCTTGGATTCGGACTCCGGAAACACCATATATTTT. The full variable domain, rest sourced from reference TRBV5-1 and TRBJ1-3, is KAGVTQTPRYLIKTRGQQVTLSCSPISGHRSVSWYQQTPGQGLQFLFEYFSETQRNKGNFPGRFSGRQFSNSRSEMNVSTLELGDSALYLCASSLDSDSGNTIYFGEGSWLTVV.

V is TRBV25-1 and J is TRBJ2-7; D possibly uses TRBD1 or TRBD2 (5 bases each). The germline CDR1 and CDR2 sequences are MGHDK and SYGVNS. Trimming stripped 3 bases from V and 8 bases from J, with 23 bases between. The CDR3 covers 16 residues. CDR3 region: CASSESTGTSLSKQYF. CDR3 nucleotides: TGTGCCAGCAGTGAGAGCACCGGGACCAGCTTGTCAAAGCAGTACTTC.

The chain couples TRBV11-3 to TRBJ1-4, with TRBD1 matching 7 bases. The CDR3 extends over 18 amino acids. The junction had 14 bases not matched to a gene; V was cut back by 5 bases and J by 2 bases. Per germline, CDR1 SGHNT and CDR2 YENEEA. For the CDR3, the DNA is TGTGCCAGCAGCCCCACGAGGACAGGAGGGGCGACTAATGAAAAACTGTTTTTT. It yields the protein CASSPTRTGGATNEKLFF.

V gene TRBV5-4 combines with J gene TRBJ2-1; 8 bases line up with TRBD2. Germline V gene sequence: CDR1 SGHNT, CDR2 YYREEE (reference sequence). Trimming at V came to 3 bases and at J to 9 bases, leaving 8 bases not matched to a gene. The CDR3 runs 14 residues. As DNA, the CDR3 is TGTGCCAGCAGCTCGGGACTAGTGCAGGGTGAGCAGTTCTTC. This gives the protein CASSSGLVQGEQFF.

This clone was counted once. V gene TRBV5-6 combines with J gene TRBJ1-5; D remains ambiguous. CDR3 length equals 14 residues. The germline V gene has CDR1 SGHDT and CDR2 YYEEEE. Trimming stripped 5 bases from V and 3 bases from J, with 12 bases between. DNA of the CDR3: TGTGCCAGCAGTCCTTCCGGCATCAATCAGCCCCAGCATTTT. Its protein is CASSPSGINQPQHF. Together with reference TRBV5-6 and TRBJ1-5, the CDR3 gives the full variable domain: DAGVTQSPTHLIKTRGQQVTLRCSPKSGHDTVSWYQQALGQGPQFIFQYYEEEERQRGNFPDRFSGHQFPNYSSELNVNALLLGDSALYLCASSPSGINQPQHFGDGTRLSIL.